These T cell receptor beta chains were read from a single sample in a study of blood T cell repertoires in COVID-19. Clones were read by immunoSEQ multiplex PCR, and TCRdb kept only the in-frame ones, dropping some. The table has under 150,000 clones, 70% to 90% seen once. Sequencing was carried out using PBMCs or T cells enriched from blood (not recorded which). These receptors came from a woman in her forties or fifties who had recovered from COVID-19. Each CDR3 is given with its conserved first and last residue. The D gene is left open where the match is weak. The size entry is marked missing in some rows and otherwise reads once, few, many or a size class.

D gene: -; CDR3 length: 13; clone size: -; V gene: TRBV2; J gene: TRBJ2-5; CDR3 DNA: TGTGCCAGCAGCGGACTGGCTGGGGAGACCCAGTACTTC; CDR3 protein: CASSGLAGETQYF
D gene: -; CDR3 length: 17; clone size: -; V gene: TRBV18; J gene: TRBJ1-1; CDR3 DNA: TGTGCCAGCTCACCACCGTATTCCTTTGAGGGAAGCACTGAAGCTTTCTTT; CDR3 protein: CASSPPYSFEGSTEAFF
D gene: TRBD2; CDR3 length: 16; clone size: -; V gene: TRBV5-1; J gene: TRBJ2-3; CDR3 DNA: TGCGCCAGCAGCGGGAGTCGGGGGGGCCCGGTAGATACGCAGTATTTT; CDR3 protein: CASSGSRGGPVDTQYF
D gene: TRBD1; CDR3 length: 15; clone size: -; V gene: TRBV7-9; J gene: TRBJ1-1; CDR3 DNA: TGTGCCAGCAGCTGGGACGTACAGGGGGACACTGAAGCTTTCTTT; CDR3 protein: CASSWDVQGDTEAFF
D gene: TRBD1; CDR3 length: 14; clone size: -; V gene: TRBV5-5; J gene: TRBJ1-2; CDR3 DNA: TGTGCCAGCAGCCCTGGGACAGTCGGTTGGGGCTACACCTTC; CDR3 protein: CASSPGTVGWGYTF
D gene: -; CDR3 length: 14; clone size: -; V gene: TRBV7-3; J gene: TRBJ2-2; CDR3 DNA: TGTGCCAGCAGCTCAATTTCGAACACCGGGGAGCTGTTTTTT; CDR3 protein: CASSSISNTGELFF
D gene: -; CDR3 length: 15; clone size: -; V gene: TRBV7-9; J gene: TRBJ1-1; CDR3 DNA: TGTGCCAGCAGCTTCTCTCAGGGAATGAGCACTGAAGCTTTCTTT; CDR3 protein: CASSFSQGMSTEAFF
D gene: TRBD1; CDR3 length: 16; clone size: -; V gene: TRBV7-9; J gene: TRBJ1-1; CDR3 DNA: TGTGCCAGCAGCTTAGCGCCTTGGACAGGGAACACTGAAGCTTTCTTT; CDR3 protein: CASSLAPWTGNTEAFF
D gene: -; CDR3 length: 15; clone size: -; V gene: TRBV4-1; J gene: TRBJ2-5; CDR3 DNA: TGCGCCAGCAGCCAAGGAACAGCCTCCGAAGAGACCCAGTACTTC; CDR3 protein: CASSQGTASEETQYF
D gene: -; CDR3 length: 14; clone size: few; V gene: TRBV7-9; J gene: TRBJ1-5; CDR3 DNA: TGTGCCAGCAGCCCCTGGGACTACAATCAGCCCCAGCATTTT; CDR3 protein: CASSPWDYNQPQHF
D gene: -; CDR3 length: 16; clone size: -; V gene: TRBV18; J gene: TRBJ1-4; CDR3 DNA: TGTGCCAGCTCACCAGAGCGCGGGGGGGCAGTTGAAAAACTGTTTTTT; CDR3 protein: CASSPERGGAVEKLFF
D gene: TRBD1; CDR3 length: 12; clone size: -; V gene: TRBV19; J gene: TRBJ1-2; CDR3 DNA: TGTGCCAGTAGCGGGACAGGGGCTGGCTACACCTTC; CDR3 protein: CASSGTGAGYTF
D gene: TRBD1; CDR3 length: 14; clone size: -; V gene: TRBV19; J gene: TRBJ1-6; CDR3 DNA: TGTGCCAGTAGTATAGGGGGACAGGGCGCACCCCTCCACTTT; CDR3 protein: CASSIGGQGAPLHF
D gene: TRBD2; CDR3 length: 15; clone size: -; V gene: TRBV10-2; J gene: TRBJ2-1; CDR3 DNA: TGCGCCAGCAGTGATGAGCGGGGCCACTACAATGAGCAGTTCTTC; CDR3 protein: CASSDERGHYNEQFF
D gene: -; CDR3 length: 16; clone size: -; V gene: TRBV19; J gene: TRBJ1-5; CDR3 DNA: TGTGCCAGTAGTATAGCCTTGAGGGTGGGCAATCAGCCCCAGCATTTT; CDR3 protein: CASSIALRVGNQPQHF
D gene: -; CDR3 length: 15; clone size: -; V gene: TRBV9; J gene: TRBJ1-1; CDR3 DNA: TGTGCCAGCAGCGTCTCTCCGGAACGCGGCACTGAAGCTTTCTTT; CDR3 protein: CASSVSPERGTEAFF
D gene: TRBD1; CDR3 length: 15; clone size: -; V gene: TRBV19; J gene: TRBJ1-5; CDR3 DNA: TGTGCCAGTAAAAACCGGGACAGAGAGAATCAGCCCCAGCATTTT; CDR3 protein: CASKNRDRENQPQHF
D gene: -; CDR3 length: 16; clone size: -; V gene: TRBV5-1; J gene: TRBJ2-3; CDR3 DNA: TGCGCCAGCAGCTTGGCGGTCGGGGTAATCACAGATACGCAGTATTTT; CDR3 protein: CASSLAVGVITDTQYF
D gene: -; CDR3 length: 14; clone size: -; V gene: TRBV13; J gene: TRBJ1-4; CDR3 DNA: TGTGCCAGCAGGATGGCCTTGGGAGTTCGGGGTCCGGATTTT; CDR3 protein: CASRMALGVRGPDF
D gene: -; CDR3 length: 16; clone size: -; V gene: TRBV11-3; J gene: TRBJ2-1; CDR3 DNA: TGTGCCAGCAGCTTAGATTCGGCAGGGACCTACAATGAGCAGTTCTTC; CDR3 protein: CASSLDSAGTYNEQFF
D gene: TRBD1; CDR3 length: 15; clone size: -; V gene: TRBV27; J gene: TRBJ2-7; CDR3 DNA: TGTGCCAGCAGCGCAATTACAGGGGGGCCCAACGAGCAGTACTTC; CDR3 protein: CASSAITGGPNEQYF
D gene: TRBD1; CDR3 length: 15; clone size: once; V gene: TRBV15; J gene: TRBJ1-4; CDR3 DNA: TGTGCCACCAGCAGGAGACAGGGGGGTAATGAAAAACTGTTTTTT; CDR3 protein: CATSRRQGGNEKLFF
D gene: TRBD1; CDR3 length: 18; clone size: -; V gene: TRBV7-9; J gene: TRBJ2-4; CDR3 DNA: TGTGCCAGCAGCTTATCCTCGTACAGGGGGAGGGCCAAAAACATTCAGTACTTC; CDR3 protein: CASSLSSYRGRAKNIQYF
D gene: -; CDR3 length: 12; clone size: -; V gene: TRBV7-8; J gene: TRBJ2-5; CDR3 DNA: TGTGCCAGCAGCCACAGGAAAGAGACCCAGTACTTC; CDR3 protein: CASSHRKETQYF
D gene: -; CDR3 length: 15; clone size: -; V gene: TRBV27; J gene: TRBJ2-7; CDR3 DNA: TGTGCCAGCAGTTTGGGTCAGGGGCGCCGTGGGGAGCAGTACTTC; CDR3 protein: CASSLGQGRRGEQYF
D gene: TRBD1; CDR3 length: 18; clone size: -; V gene: TRBV5-5; J gene: TRBJ1-2; CDR3 DNA: TGTGCCAGCAGCCAGGGCGGACAGGGGTACAACAACGTAGATGGCTACACCTTC; CDR3 protein: CASSQGGQGYNNVDGYTF
D gene: -; CDR3 length: 15; clone size: once; V gene: TRBV7-9; J gene: TRBJ1-5; CDR3 DNA: TGTGCCAGCAGCCCAGCCCAGGGAGGTGGTCAGCCCCAGCATTTT; CDR3 protein: CASSPAQGGGQPQHF
D gene: TRBD1; CDR3 length: 15; clone size: -; V gene: TRBV7-8; J gene: TRBJ1-5; CDR3 DNA: TGTGCCAGCAGACCGGGACAGGGGGCGAGTCAGCCCCAGCATTTT; CDR3 protein: CASRPGQGASQPQHF
D gene: -; CDR3 length: 15; clone size: -; V gene: TRBV4-1; J gene: TRBJ2-7; CDR3 DNA: TGCGCCAGCAGCCACTCAGGGGGGCGTTACTACGAGCAGTACTTC; CDR3 protein: CASSHSGGRYYEQYF
D gene: TRBD2; CDR3 length: 18; clone size: -; V gene: TRBV19; J gene: TRBJ2-3; CDR3 DNA: TGTGCCAGTAGTATATTTGGTGGGTACGAAGCGGGGGGTTATGCGCAGTATTTT; CDR3 protein: CASSIFGGYEAGGYAQYF
D gene: TRBD2; CDR3 length: 13; clone size: -; V gene: TRBV5-1; J gene: TRBJ2-1; CDR3 DNA: TGCGCCAGCAGCCCGAAGCAGCGGGAGTCTCAGTTCTTC; CDR3 protein: CASSPKQRESQFF
D gene: -; CDR3 length: 15; clone size: -; V gene: TRBV16; J gene: TRBJ1-4; CDR3 DNA: TGTGCCAGCAGCCAAGAAAACAGGGCTCCTGAAAAACTGTTTTTT; CDR3 protein: CASSQENRAPEKLFF
D gene: -; CDR3 length: 14; clone size: -; V gene: TRBV11-1; J gene: TRBJ1-2; CDR3 DNA: TGTGCCAGCAGCTTAGGAGACAACGGTAGAGGCTACACCTTC; CDR3 protein: CASSLGDNGRGYTF
D gene: -; CDR3 length: 14; clone size: -; V gene: TRBV19; J gene: TRBJ1-5; CDR3 DNA: TGTGCCAGTAGTCCCGGACTACTCAATCAGCCCCAGCATTTT; CDR3 protein: CASSPGLLNQPQHF
D gene: -; CDR3 length: 13; clone size: -; V gene: TRBV7-9; J gene: TRBJ2-1; CDR3 DNA: TGTGCCAGCAGCTTAGCGCGGGACGGAGAGCAGTTCTTC; CDR3 protein: CASSLARDGEQFF
D gene: -; CDR3 length: 14; clone size: once; V gene: TRBV5-4; J gene: TRBJ2-3; CDR3 DNA: TGTGCCAGCAGCTTGGGAATTACGGCAGATACGCAGTATTTT; CDR3 protein: CASSLGITADTQYF
D gene: -; CDR3 length: 13; clone size: -; V gene: TRBV10-3; J gene: TRBJ1-3; CDR3 DNA: TGTGCCATCAGCCTGACAATGGGAAACACCATATATTTT; CDR3 protein: CAISLTMGNTIYF
D gene: -; CDR3 length: 15; clone size: -; V gene: TRBV30; J gene: TRBJ1-5; CDR3 DNA: TGTGCCTCTACCAGCGGGACAATGGGGCATCAGCCCCAGCATTTT; CDR3 protein: CASTSGTMGHQPQHF
D gene: -; CDR3 length: 11; clone size: -; V gene: TRBV14; J gene: TRBJ2-7; CDR3 DNA: TGTGCCATTGGACAGCTCCACGAGCAGTACTTC; CDR3 protein: CAIGQLHEQYF
D gene: TRBD1; CDR3 length: 15; clone size: -; V gene: TRBV12-5; J gene: TRBJ2-2; CDR3 DNA: TGTGCTAGTGGTCCTAAACAGGGGTACACCGGGGAGCTGTTTTTT; CDR3 protein: CASGPKQGYTGELFF
D gene: TRBD2; CDR3 length: 14; clone size: -; V gene: TRBV29-1; J gene: TRBJ2-5; CDR3 DNA: TGCAGCGTTGTCCTAGCGGGGAGTCAAGAGACCCAGTACTTC; CDR3 protein: CSVVLAGSQETQYF
D gene: -; CDR3 length: 14; clone size: -; V gene: TRBV7-3; J gene: TRBJ1-2; CDR3 DNA: TGTGCCAGCAGCTTAACGGACAGCAACTATGGCTACACCTTC; CDR3 protein: CASSLTDSNYGYTF
D gene: TRBD1; CDR3 length: 16; clone size: -; V gene: TRBV4-1; J gene: TRBJ1-1; CDR3 DNA: TGCGCCAGCAGCCATGGGACAGGGGGTGGGAACACTGAAGCTTTCTTT; CDR3 protein: CASSHGTGGGNTEAFF
D gene: TRBD1; CDR3 length: 14; clone size: -; V gene: TRBV19; J gene: TRBJ1-2; CDR3 DNA: TGTGCCACCAAACAGAGAGACCAGGGGGCGGGCTACACCTTC; CDR3 protein: CATKQRDQGAGYTF
D gene: -; CDR3 length: 13; clone size: few; V gene: TRBV27; J gene: TRBJ1-1; CDR3 DNA: TGTGCCAGCAGTTTGGGCAGGAACACTGAAGCTTTCTTT; CDR3 protein: CASSLGRNTEAFF
D gene: TRBD1; CDR3 length: 15; clone size: -; V gene: TRBV18; J gene: TRBJ2-2; CDR3 DNA: TGTGCCAGCTCACCGGGACAGCAATACACCGGGGAGCTGTTTTTT; CDR3 protein: CASSPGQQYTGELFF
D gene: TRBD1; CDR3 length: 14; clone size: -; V gene: TRBV3-1/TRBV3-2; J gene: TRBJ1-1; CDR3 DNA: TGTGCCAGCAGCAGGGGACAGGTCCCAGGAGGAGCTTTCTTT; CDR3 protein: CASSRGQVPGGAFF
D gene: -; CDR3 length: 13; clone size: -; V gene: TRBV3-1/TRBV3-2; J gene: TRBJ2-1; CDR3 DNA: TGTGCCAGCAGCCAAGCGGGTTACAATGAGCAGTTCTTC; CDR3 protein: CASSQAGYNEQFF
D gene: TRBD1; CDR3 length: 15; clone size: -; V gene: TRBV5-4; J gene: TRBJ1-6; CDR3 DNA: TGTGCCAGCAGTATCCGGACAGGGGGTAATTCACCCCTCCACTTT; CDR3 protein: CASSIRTGGNSPLHF
D gene: -; CDR3 length: 15; clone size: -; V gene: TRBV15; J gene: TRBJ2-3; CDR3 DNA: TGTGCCACCAGCAGAGGGGGCGGGGGCACAGATACGCAGTATTTT; CDR3 protein: CATSRGGGGTDTQYF
D gene: -; CDR3 length: 14; clone size: -; V gene: TRBV4-1; J gene: TRBJ2-7; CDR3 DNA: TGCGCCAGCAGCCAAGATGTTGCGGTCCCCGAGCAGTACTTC; CDR3 protein: CASSQDVAVPEQYF
D gene: TRBD2; CDR3 length: 16; clone size: -; V gene: TRBV6-6; J gene: TRBJ2-2; CDR3 DNA: TGTGCCAGCAGTTCATTAGCGGGAGCGAACACCGGGGAGCTGTTTTTT; CDR3 protein: CASSSLAGANTGELFF
D gene: -; CDR3 length: 14; clone size: -; V gene: TRBV6-5; J gene: TRBJ1-6; CDR3 DNA: TGTGCCAGCAGTTACGGGCAGGGCCATTCACCCCTCCACTTT; CDR3 protein: CASSYGQGHSPLHF
D gene: TRBD1; CDR3 length: 19; clone size: -; V gene: TRBV11-2; J gene: TRBJ1-3; CDR3 DNA: TGTGCCAGCAGCCCAACACCGATCCGGGACAGGGGGCTTGGAAACACCATATATTTT; CDR3 protein: CASSPTPIRDRGLGNTIYF
D gene: -; CDR3 length: 17; clone size: -; V gene: TRBV4-1; J gene: TRBJ2-1; CDR3 DNA: TGCGCCAGCAGCCAAGACTGGGGCGTTGGCTCCTACAATGAGCAGTTCTTC; CDR3 protein: CASSQDWGVGSYNEQFF
D gene: -; CDR3 length: 18; clone size: -; V gene: TRBV12-5; J gene: TRBJ1-3; CDR3 DNA: TGTGCTAGTGGTTTGATTTTATTGGACAGTAGCTCTGGAAACACCATATATTTT; CDR3 protein: CASGLILLDSSSGNTIYF